Below are 11 T cell receptor beta chains sequenced from a single sample in a study of cytomegalovirus exposure and HLA in healthy donors. Sequenced by immunoSEQ multiplex PCR; TCRdb stores in-frame clones only, minus some. This sample has 250,000 or so clones; 85% to 90% occur once, and the top ten carry 2.6%. Sequences were obtained from PBMCs. The origin of the receptors is a man between 18 and 29 years old in good health and CMV-seronegative.

The gene calls are TRBV27 and TRBJ1-5; 7 bases line up with TRBD1. J lost 7 bases, V lost 6 bases, and 12 bases had no gene match. This CDR3 contains 15 residues. CDR1 and CDR2 (germline): MNHEY, SMNVEV (reference sequence). The DNA of the CDR3 is TGTGCCAGCAGCCATATCGTGGACAGGTGGCAGCCCCAGCATTTT. This gives the protein CASSHIVDRWQPQHF.

The rearrangement links TRBV29-1 to TRBJ2-4; D is undetermined. Germline V gives CDR1 SQVTM, CDR2 ANQGSEA. This CDR3 is 14 amino acids long. V gave up 4 bases and J gave up 0 bases, with 10 bases separating them. The CDR3 sequence: CSVVGRLAKNIQYF. In DNA, the CDR3 is TGCAGCGTTGTTGGCAGATTAGCCAAAAACATTCAGTACTTC. The full variable domain, with the rest looked up from reference TRBV29-1 and TRBJ2-4, is SAVISQKPSRDICQRGTSLTIQCQVDSQVTMMFWYRQQPGQSLTLIATANQGSEATYESGFVIDKFPISRPNLTFSTLTVSNMSPEDSSIYLCSVVGRLAKNIQYFGAGTRLSVL.

This clone has a single count. The V and J genes are TRBV11-2 and TRBJ2-1; 7 nucleotides agree with TRBD2. The CDR3 runs 16 residues. Unmatched junction bases numbered 8, after V lost 0 bases and J lost 6 bases. The germline CDR1 and CDR2 sequences are SGHAT and FQNNGV. DNA for the CDR3: TGTGCCAGCAGCTTAGATGATCGGGAGGTTGGCAATGAGCAGTTCTTC. It yields the protein CASSLDDREVGNEQFF.

This clone was detected once. The chain recombines TRBV2 with TRBJ2-1, with a possible D match to TRBD1 (6 bases). V lost 1 base to trimming and J lost 9 bases, with 10 bases between them. Per the germline V gene, CDR1 is SNHLY and CDR2 is FYNNEI. The CDR3 is 13 amino acids. The CDR3 DNA sequence: TGTGCCAGCAGTGAAGAACAGGGCGTTGAGCAGTTCTTC. This gives the protein CASSEEQGVEQFF.

The chain couples TRBV6-5 to TRBJ1-4; D is possibly TRBD1 (5 bases). Germline-derived CDR1 and CDR2 are MNHEY and SVGAGI. The CDR3 has 13 amino acids. The V end was cut by 2 bases, the J end by 8 bases, with 9 bases between. DNA for the CDR3: TGTGCCAGCAGTTACATAGGGGTCGAAAAACTGTTTTTT. Protein sequence: CASSYIGVEKLFF.

The chain uses TRBV29-1 and TRBJ2-5; D is unresolved. V gave up 7 bases and J gave up 5 bases, with 14 bases separating them. CDR3 size: 12 residues. Germline CDR1 SQVTM, CDR2 ANQGSEA. This chain's CDR3 is CSGRPGAETQYF. CDR3 nucleotides: TGCAGCGGACGGCCGGGTGCGGAGACCCAGTACTTC.

CDR3 amino acids: CSAKGQQSTDTQYF. The CDR3 bases are TGCAGCGCAAAGGGACAACAAAGCACAGATACGCAGTATTTT. This rearrangement joins TRBV29-1 to TRBJ2-3; D is possibly TRBD1 (6 bases). Germline CDR1 is SQVTM and CDR2 is ANQGSEA. The CDR3 covers 14 residues. Trimming took 7 bases from V and 0 from J, leaving 14 bases between them.

V and J are TRBV27 and TRBJ2-5; D may be TRBD2 (5 bases). The V and J ends lost 3 bases and 4 bases respectively, with 9 bases between them. The CDR3 loop spans 13 amino acids. Germline loops: CDR1 MNHEY, CDR2 SMNVEV (reference sequence). The CDR3 bases are TGTGCCAGCAGTTTCGCGGGCGGAGAGACCCAGTACTTC. This translates into CASSFAGGETQYF.

This clone is a singleton in its sample. This chain uses TRBV19 with TRBJ2-7; 11 positions agree with TRBD2. The CDR3 has 14 residues. The trim removed 5 bases at V and 6 bases at J, leaving 6 bases unmatched. Germline V gives CDR1 LNHDA, CDR2 SQIVND (reference sequence). The CDR3 is CASSVLAGVSEQYF. In DNA form, the CDR3 reads TGTGCCAGTAGTGTACTAGCGGGAGTCTCCGAGCAGTACTTC.

The CDR3 nucleotides read TGCGCCAGCAGTTCCGGGACAGATGCAACTAATGAAAAACTGTTTTTT. Translation: CASSSGTDATNEKLFF. V and J are TRBV5-1 and TRBJ1-4; the match to TRBD1 covers 7 bases. In germline, CDR1 is SGHRS, CDR2 YFSETQ. V was clipped by 5 bases and J by 0 bases; unmatched bases: 7. CDR3 length equals 16 residues.

This sequence joins TRBV10-1 and TRBJ2-2; tentatively, D is TRBD1 (5 bases). Germline V gene data show CDR1 as WNHNN and CDR2 as SYGVQD (reference sequence). This CDR3 comprises 15 residues. V gave up 4 bases and J gave up 0 bases, with 9 bases separating them. The chain's CDR3 is CASSAQATNTGELFF. The CDR3 nucleotides are TGCGCCAGCAGTGCACAGGCGACGAACACCGGGGAGCTGTTTTTT.